This entry lists 9 T cell receptor beta chains sequenced from one sample in a study of OX40 agonist ivuxolimab in advanced cancers. Measured with immunoSEQ multiplex PCR; TCRdb has only the in-frame clones, and not every one. The sample holds roughly 71,000 clones, roughly 81% seen once. The starting material was CD4+ or CD8+ T cells sorted from blood, obtained in a trial of the OX40 agonist ivuxolimab. The receptors stem from an adult with an advanced solid tumor such as melanoma, head and neck, liver or kidney cancer.

The chain combines TRBV7-9 with TRBJ2-6; no clear D gene. The germline V gene encodes CDR1 SEHNR and CDR2 FQNEAQ (reference sequence). V shed 3 bases and J shed 4 bases, with 7 bases lying between them. The CDR3 spans 14 residues. The DNA of the CDR3 is TGTGCCAGCAGCTTGGGGTTCGGGGCCAACGTCCTGACTTTC. Translated: CASSLGFGANVLTF.

V gene TRBV11-3 combines with J gene TRBJ1-1; weak D call: TRBD1 (6 bases). Trimming left V 4 bases short and J 4 bases short, with 13 bases between. The germline V gene has CDR1 SGHNT and CDR2 YENEEA. The CDR3 spans 14 residues. CDR3 sequence (DNA): TGTGCCAGCAGCTCCCGAGGGGGGGCCACTGAAGCTTTCTTT. Its protein is CASSSRGGATEAFF.

The rearrangement joins TRBV30 to TRBJ1-1; D uncertain. CDR1 is GTSNPN, CDR2 SVGIG, per germline (reference sequence). Trimming took 4 bases from V and 4 from J, leaving 19 bases between them. The CDR3 consists of 15 residues. CDR3 DNA: TGTGCCTGGACCCCACCGGGTAGGCGCGGCACTGAAGCTTTCTTT. It translates to CAWTPPGRRGTEAFF. Full variable domain (rest looked up from reference TRBV30 and TRBJ1-1): SQTIHQWPATLVQPVGSPLSLECTVEGTSNPNLYWYRQAAGRGLQLLFYSVGIGQISSEVPQNLSASRPQDRQFILSSKKLLLSDSGFYLCAWTPPGRRGTEAFFGQGTRLTVV.

The chain employs TRBV7-9 and TRBJ2-3, with TRBD2 matching 7 bases. The CDR3 is 16 residues long. Germline assignment: CDR1 SEHNR and CDR2 FQNEAQ (reference sequence). Trimming took 2 bases from V and 5 from J; bases not matched to a gene: 10. Here the CDR3 reads CASSLPPRGGGDTQYF. DNA for the CDR3: TGTGCCAGCAGCTTACCTCCCCGGGGCGGGGGAGATACGCAGTATTTT. The full variable domain, with the rest looked up from reference TRBV7-9 and TRBJ2-3, is DTGVSQNPRHKITKRGQNVTFRCDPISEHNRLYWYRQTLGQGPEFLTYFQNEAQLEKSRLLSDRFSAERPKGSFSTLEIQRTEQGDSAMYLCASSLPPRGGGDTQYFGPGTRLTVL.

There are a few counts of this clone. The J gene is TRBJ1-3, the V gene TRBV5-1, with D possibly matching TRBD1 (6 bases). Germline CDR1 is SGHRS and CDR2 is YFSETQ. Trimming removed 4 bases from V and 4 bases from J, with 12 bases in between. CDR3 length: 14 amino acids. For the CDR3, the DNA is TGCGCCAGCAGCCCACAGGGACCGGGAAACACCATATATTTT. Its protein is CASSPQGPGNTIYF.

The chain employs TRBV6-6 and TRBJ2-3; the match to TRBD2 covers 13 bases. With V trimmed by 5 bases and J by 4 bases, 3 bases remained unmatched. Germline-derived CDR1 and CDR2 are MNHNY and SVGAGI (reference sequence). The CDR3 has 15 amino acids. CDR3 in DNA: TGTGCCAGCAGTAAACTAGCGGGAGGGCCAGATACGCAGTATTTT. Its translation is CASSKLAGGPDTQYF.

The rearrangement joins TRBV6-6 to TRBJ1-1; D is unclear. Trimming left V 7 bases short and J 1 base short, with 10 bases between. CDR1 and CDR2 (germline): MNHNY, SVGAGI (reference sequence). CDR3 length: 13 amino acids. The CDR3 loop reads CASNGAGNTEAFF. The CDR3 DNA reads TGTGCCAGCAACGGTGCGGGGAACACTGAAGCTTTCTTT.

The table lists this clone with a count of one. The rearrangement uses TRBV6-1 and TRBJ2-7; D uncertain. The CDR3 has 13 residues. V shed 5 bases and J shed 3 bases, with 11 bases lying between them. Germline V lookup: CDR1 MNHNS, CDR2 SASEGT. The CDR3 is CASSLNRDYEQYF. Here the CDR3 DNA reads TGTGCCAGCAGTCTAAACAGAGACTACGAGCAGTACTTC.

The chain couples TRBV7-9 to TRBJ2-1; D gene unclear. The CDR3 is 12 residues long. Germline CDR1 and CDR2: SEHNR and FQNEAQ (reference sequence). Trimming removed 6 bases from V and 9 bases from J, with 12 bases in between. CDR3 loop: CASSSGMSEQFF. The CDR3 nucleotides read TGTGCCAGCAGTTCGGGTATGTCTGAGCAGTTCTTC.